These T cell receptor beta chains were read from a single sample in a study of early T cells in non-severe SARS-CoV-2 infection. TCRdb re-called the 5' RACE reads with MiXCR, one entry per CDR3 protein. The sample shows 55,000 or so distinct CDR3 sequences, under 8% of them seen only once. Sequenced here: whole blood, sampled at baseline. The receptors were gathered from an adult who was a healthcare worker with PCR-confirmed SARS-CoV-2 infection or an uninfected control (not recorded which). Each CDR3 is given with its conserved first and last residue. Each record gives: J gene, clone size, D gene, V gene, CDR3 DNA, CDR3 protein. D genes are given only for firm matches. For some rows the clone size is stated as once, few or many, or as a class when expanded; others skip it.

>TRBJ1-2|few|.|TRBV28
TGTGCCAGCAGAAGGGGGGGACTCTATGGCTACACCTTC
CASRRGGLYGYTF
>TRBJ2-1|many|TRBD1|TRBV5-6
TGTGCCAGCAGCGCGGCCCTGGAGACAGGGGGAAATGAGCAGTTCTTC
CASSAALETGGNEQFF
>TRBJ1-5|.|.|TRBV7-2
TGTGCCAGCAGCCCAAGGACAGATCAGCCCCAGCATTTT
CASSPRTDQPQHF
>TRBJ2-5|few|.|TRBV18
TGTGCCAGCTCACCACGGGACGCGTCCGGTGAGACCCAGTACTTC
CASSPRDASGETQYF
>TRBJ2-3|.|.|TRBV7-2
TGTGCCAGCAGCTTAGTTTCGAGCGGGCGTGGGACAGATACGCAGTATTTT
CASSLVSSGRGTDTQYF
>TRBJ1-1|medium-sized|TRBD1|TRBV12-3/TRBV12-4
TGTGCCAGCAGTTTAGTTTCGGGACAGGGTTCGGAAGCTTTCTTT
CASSLVSGQGSEAFF
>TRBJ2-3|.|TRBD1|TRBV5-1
TGCGCCAGCAGCTTGGGCAGACAGGGGGATACAGATACGCAGTATTTT
CASSLGRQGDTDTQYF
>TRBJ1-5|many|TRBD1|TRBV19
TGTGCCAGTAGTTGGGGGACAGATAATCAGCCCCAGCATTTT
CASSWGTDNQPQHF
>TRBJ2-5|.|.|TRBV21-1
TGTGCCAGCAGCAAGTACGACGACAGGGTGGGGACCCAGTACTTC
CASSKYDDRVGTQYF
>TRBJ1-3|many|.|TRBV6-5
TGTGCCAGCAGTTCGCACTCTGGAAACACCATATATTTT
CASSSHSGNTIYF
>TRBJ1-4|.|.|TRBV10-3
TGTGCCATCAGTTTTACAGAGAATGAAAAACTGTTTTTT
CAISFTENEKLFF
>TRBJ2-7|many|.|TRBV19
TGTGCCAGTAGTGTCGGGTACGGGACTCGTATTTACGAGCAGTACTTC
CASSVGYGTRIYEQYF
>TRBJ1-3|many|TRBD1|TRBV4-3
TGCGCCAGCAGCCAAGATGTCAGGGGACAGTCTGGAAACACCATATATTTT
CASSQDVRGQSGNTIYF
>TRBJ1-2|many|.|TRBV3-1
TGTGCCAGCAGCCAAGTTGGGGGTTATGGCTACACCTTC
CASSQVGGYGYTF
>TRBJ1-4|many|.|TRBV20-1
TGCAGTGCTCAGGAAGTTACAACTAATGAAAAACTGTTTTTT
CSAQEVTTNEKLFF
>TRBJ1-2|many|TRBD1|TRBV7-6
TGTGCCAGCAGCTTGGCCGACAGGGGAAACTATGGCTACACCTTC
CASSLADRGNYGYTF
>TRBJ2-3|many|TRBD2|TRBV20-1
TGCAGAGTTCTAGCGGGGGACACCACAGATACGCAGTATTTT
CRVLAGDTTDTQYF
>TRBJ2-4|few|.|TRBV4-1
TGCGCCAGCAGCCAAGGGGTCCTAGCCAAAAACATTCAGTACTTC
CASSQGVLAKNIQYF
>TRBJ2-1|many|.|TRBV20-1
TGCAGTGCTAGATTCACTAGCAATGAGCAGTTCTTC
CSARFTSNEQFF
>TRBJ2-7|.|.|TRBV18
TGTGCCAGCTCACCCGTGTGGGGTGAAGAGCAGTACTTC
CASSPVWGEEQYF
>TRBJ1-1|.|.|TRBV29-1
TGCAGCGCTGGGTGGGGGAACACTGAAGCTTTCTTT
CSAGWGNTEAFF
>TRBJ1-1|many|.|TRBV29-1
TGCAGCGTTCTCATGCCTAACACTGAAGCTTTCTTT
CSVLMPNTEAFF
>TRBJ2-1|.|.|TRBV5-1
TGCGCCAGCAGCTTGGCGGGTACTAGCTCCTACAATGAGCAGTTCTTC
CASSLAGTSSYNEQFF
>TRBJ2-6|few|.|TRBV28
TGTGCCAGCAGCTCGACGGAGTCTGGGGCCAACGTCCTGACTTTC
CASSSTESGANVLTF
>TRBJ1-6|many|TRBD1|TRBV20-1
TGCAGTGCCAACAGGGGTTGGCGTTCACCCCTCCACTTT
CSANRGWRSPLHF
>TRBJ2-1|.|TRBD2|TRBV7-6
TGTGCCAGCAGCTTGGCGTTAGCGGGGGGAGCGCAGTTCTTC
CASSLALAGGAQFF
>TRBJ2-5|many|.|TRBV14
TGTGCCAGCAGCCTGACTCAAGAGACCCAGTACTTC
CASSLTQETQYF
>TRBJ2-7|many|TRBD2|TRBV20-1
TGCAGTCCCTCTGGGAACCTAGCGGGCGATGACGAGCAGTACTTC
CSPSGNLAGDDEQYF
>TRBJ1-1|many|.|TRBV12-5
TGTGCTAGTGCCCTAAACGGGGGCACTGAAGCTTTCTTT
CASALNGGTEAFF
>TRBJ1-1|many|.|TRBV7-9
TGTGCCAGCAGCTTAATATACCGGTCTAACACTGAAGCTTTCTTT
CASSLIYRSNTEAFF
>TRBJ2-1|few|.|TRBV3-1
TGTGCCAGCAGCCTCCTCCGGGAACCATACAATGAGCAGTTCTTC
CASSLLREPYNEQFF
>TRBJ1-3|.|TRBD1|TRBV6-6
TGTGCCAGCAGTTACGGACAGGCTCGTAACACCATATATTTT
CASSYGQARNTIYF
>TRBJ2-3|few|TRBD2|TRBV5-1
TGCGCCAGCAGCTACTCGGGACTAGCGAGCACAGATACGCAGTATTTT
CASSYSGLASTDTQYF
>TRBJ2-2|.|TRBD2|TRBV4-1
TGCGCCAGCAGATCCGCTACCCGGACTAGCGATGACACCGGGGAGCTGTTTTTT
CASRSATRTSDDTGELFF
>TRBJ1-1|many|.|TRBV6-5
TGTGCCAGCAGCCGAGGGGTTGAGGCTTTCTTT
CASSRGVEAFF
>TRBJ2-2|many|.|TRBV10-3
TGTGCCATCAGCCTTTACACCGGGGAGCTGTTTTTT
CAISLYTGELFF
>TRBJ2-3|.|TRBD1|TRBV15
TGTGCCACCAGCACCCCGATGGGCCTGACAGGGAGCACAGATACGCAGTATTTT
CATSTPMGLTGSTDTQYF
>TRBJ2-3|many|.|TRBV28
TGTGCCAGCAGTGCCTTCCTCGCAGATACGCAGTATTTT
CASSAFLADTQYF
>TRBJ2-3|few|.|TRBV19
TGTGCCAGTAGTATAGCCCTCGGCTCCATGACAGATACGCAGTATTTT
CASSIALGSMTDTQYF
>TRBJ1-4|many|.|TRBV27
TGTGCCAGCAGTTGGGACGCGGAGAATGAAAAACTGTTTTTT
CASSWDAENEKLFF
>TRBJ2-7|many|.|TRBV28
TGTGCCAGCAGATTTAGTTACGAGCAGTACTTC
CASRFSYEQYF
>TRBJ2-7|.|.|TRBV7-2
TGTGCCAGCAGCACGAGTGGGGATGCCTACGAGCAGTACTTC
CASSTSGDAYEQYF
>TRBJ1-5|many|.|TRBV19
TGTGCCAGTAGTATAGCTCATGGCTATAGCAATCAGCCCCAGCATTTT
CASSIAHGYSNQPQHF
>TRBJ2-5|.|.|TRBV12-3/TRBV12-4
TGTGCCAGCAGACCTGCCGGGGGCCGAGAGACCCAGTACTTC
CASRPAGGRETQYF
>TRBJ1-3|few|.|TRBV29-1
TGCAGCGTTGCTCGATCGGCCGGAAACACCATATATTTT
CSVARSAGNTIYF